Below are 27 T cell receptor beta chains sequenced from a single sample in a study of T cells after yellow fever vaccination. Each CDR3 protein is one row after TCRdb ran MiXCR on the 5' RACE reads. The sample yields some 120,000 distinct CDR3 sequences, roughly 8.2% seen once. The sample in question was CD8+ T cells sorted from PBMCs, obtained on the day of the yellow fever booster vaccination. These receptor sequences come from a young man who received the YFV17D yellow fever vaccine.

The sample holds a few counts of this clonotype. This sequence joins TRBV9 and TRBJ1-1; D is perhaps TRBD1 (5 bases). The germline CDR1 and CDR2 sequences are SGDLS and YYNGEE. V lost 7 bases and J lost 4, with 14 bases in between. The CDR3 is 13 residues long. The CDR3, as DNA: TGTGCCAGCGGGACTGGCCCGGGCACTGAAGCTTTCTTT. Translated: CASGTGPGTEAFF. The full variable domain, in which reference TRBV9 and TRBJ1-1 provide the parts outside the CDR3, is DSGVTQTPKHLITATGQRVTLRCSPRSGDLSVYWYQQSLDQGLQFLIQYYNGEERAKGNILERFSAQQFPDLHSELNLSSLELGDSALYFCASGTGPGTEAFFGQGTRLTVV.

This clonotype was observed a few times. The rearrangement joins TRBV7-9 to TRBJ2-2; TRBD1 is a possible D gene (5 bases). The CDR3 has 16 amino acids. Germline loops: CDR1 SEHNR, CDR2 FQNEAQ (reference sequence). Deletions cut 5 bases from V and 2 bases from J, with 15 bases between. The CDR3 DNA follows: TGTGCCAGCAGCCCCAATTGGGGCCCTAACACCGGGGAGCTGTTTTTT. Translating gives CASSPNWGPNTGELFF.

This clonotype was counted between two and nine times. The chain has TRBV20-1 and TRBJ2-1; TRBD2 matches 8 bases. CDR3 length: 16 residues. Germline V CDR1 and CDR2: DFQATT, SNEGSKA (reference sequence). V gave up 0 bases and J gave up 3 bases; unmatched junction bases: 7. The CDR3 DNA is TGCAGTGCTAGAGATCGTTCGGGAGGGGACTACAATGAGCAGTTCTTC. Amino acids: CSARDRSGGDYNEQFF.

The table lists this clonotype with many counts. V and J are TRBV29-1 and TRBJ1-1, with D unclear. The CDR3 consists of 11 residues. CDR1 is SQVTM, CDR2 ANQGSEA, per germline. V was clipped by 7 bases and J by 3 bases, with 9 bases between them. This chain's CDR3 is CSAVEYTEAFF. The CDR3 coding sequence is TGCAGCGCCGTGGAGTACACTGAAGCTTTCTTT.

This sequence joins TRBV5-1 and TRBJ1-2; TRBD1 might be the D (5 bases). Between the trimmed V and J ends, which lost 2 bases and 0 bases, there was a span of 11 bases. The CDR3 is 15 residues long. The V gene's germline CDR1 is SGHRS and CDR2 YFSETQ. CDR3 residues: CASSLRQGANYGYTF. The CDR3, as DNA: TGCGCCAGCAGCTTACGACAAGGGGCTAACTATGGCTACACCTTC. Combining the CDR3 with reference TRBV5-1 and TRBJ1-2 gives the whole variable domain KAGVTQTPRYLIKTRGQQVTLSCSPISGHRSVSWYQQTPGQGLQFLFEYFSETQRNKGNFPGRFSGRQFSNSRSEMNVSTLELGDSALYLCASSLRQGANYGYTFGSGTRLTVV.

This rearrangement joins TRBV2 to TRBJ2-3; tentatively, D is TRBD1 (6 bases). The CDR3 contains 16 residues. V was clipped by 5 bases and J by 0 bases, with 15 bases between them. The germline V gene encodes CDR1 SNHLY and CDR2 FYNNEI. The CDR3 loop is CASSNPEGQSTDTQYF. The CDR3, as DNA: TGTGCCAGCAGTAACCCGGAAGGACAGAGCACAGATACGCAGTATTTT.

This clonotype showed up many times. J is TRBJ2-1 and V is TRBV20-1; 7 bases agree with TRBD1. The CDR3 contains 12 residues. The ends lost 5 bases at V and 10 bases at J; junction bases unmatched: 8. Per the germline V gene, CDR1 is DFQATT and CDR2 is SNEGSKA (reference sequence). The CDR3 sequence is CSALGQEDEQFF. The CDR3 DNA reads TGCAGTGCTTTAGGACAGGAAGACGAGCAGTTCTTC.

The rearrangement links TRBV5-5 to TRBJ2-7; 9 nucleotides line up with TRBD1. The CDR3 is 14 residues long. The germline CDR1 and CDR2 sequences are SGHKS and YYEKEE (reference sequence). J lost 3 bases, V lost 2 bases, and 3 bases had no gene match. The CDR3 DNA sequence: TGTGCCAGCAGCTTACAGGGGGCAGGCTACGAGCAGTACGTC. Translation gives CASSLQGAGYEQYV.

In this sample, this clonotype turned up a few times. The chain carries TRBV6-5 and TRBJ2-7, with unresolved D. Germline V gene data show CDR1 as MNHEY and CDR2 as SVGAGI. Trimming took off 6 bases at V and 2 bases at J, with 14 bases between the two ends. The CDR3 covers 14 residues. The DNA of the CDR3 is TGTGCCAGCAGCTCCGTGTCAAGGCCCTACGAGCAGTACTTC. This encodes CASSSVSRPYEQYF.

This chain connects TRBV7-2 to TRBJ2-5, with D unclear. Trimming shortened V by 6 bases and J by 5 bases, and 7 bases separated the two germline ends. The CDR3 is made up of 11 amino acids. The germline gives CDR1 SGHTA, CDR2 FQGNSA. The CDR3 spells CASRRRETQYF. CDR3 nucleotides: TGTGCCAGCAGGCGCCGGGAGACCCAGTACTTC.

Ten or more counts support this clonotype. CDR3 protein: CASSQDYETQYF. CDR3 coding DNA: TGCGCCAGCAGCCAAGATTACGAGACCCAGTACTTC. The J gene is TRBJ2-5, the V gene TRBV4-1; D not resolved. The CDR3 length is 12 residues. Looked up from germline, CDR1 is MGHRA and CDR2 is YSYEKL. V lost 0 bases and J lost 5, with 4 bases in between.

This chain joins TRBV12-3 or TRBV12-4 and TRBJ1-2; D is ambiguous. Trimming pared 3 bases from V and 6 bases from J, leaving 11 bases between. The CDR3 totals 13 residues. This CDR3 reads CASSFSPWDGYTF. The CDR3 nucleotides are TGTGCCAGCAGTTTCTCCCCGTGGGATGGCTACACCTTC.

V is TRBV7-8 and J is TRBJ2-3; D unresolved. CDR1 and CDR2 from the germline V gene are SGHVS and FQNEAQ. V dropped 0 bases and J dropped 6 bases, with 13 bases sitting between them. The CDR3 is 15 residues long. CDR3 in DNA: TGTGCCAGCAGCTTAGCTGTTTCGGTCCCTGATACGCAGTATTTT. It encodes CASSLAVSVPDTQYF.

This clonotype was found a few times. CDR3 residues: CASSQDSDRASPGNTIYF. In DNA, the CDR3 is TGCGCCAGCAGCCAAGATTCCGACAGGGCATCGCCTGGAAACACCATATATTTT. J is TRBJ1-3 and V is TRBV4-3; 7 nucleotides match TRBD1. The germline V gene encodes CDR1 LGHNA and CDR2 YSLEER. Trimming took 0 bases from V and 2 from J; bases not matched to a gene: 10. The CDR3 sequence is 18 residues long.

The chain employs TRBV6-5 and TRBJ2-1; D might be TRBD1 (6 bases). Trimming removed 5 bases at V and 9 bases at J, with 17 bases between. Per germline, CDR1 MNHEY and CDR2 SVGAGI. This CDR3 has 14 residues. The CDR3 DNA follows: TGTGCCAGCAGTGAAGAACAGGGCAGGAGTGAGCAGTTCTTC. Protein product: CASSEEQGRSEQFF.

The rearrangement joins TRBV18 to TRBJ2-3; 7 bases map to TRBD2. CDR3 length: 15 residues. Germline V gene sequence: CDR1 KGHSH, CDR2 LQKENI. Germline trimming cut 2 bases from V and 3 bases from J; bases unmatched to any gene: 5. The CDR3 is CASSPNPRGTDTQYF. In DNA form, the CDR3 reads TGTGCCAGCTCACCAAACCCGCGGGGGACAGATACGCAGTATTTT. Full variable domain (rest looked up from reference TRBV18 and TRBJ2-3): NAGVMQNPRHLVRRRGQEARLRCSPMKGHSHVYWYRQLPEEGLKFMVYLQKENIIDESGMPKERFSAEFPKEGPSILRIQQVVRGDSAAYFCASSPNPRGTDTQYFGPGTRLTVL.

This clonotype appeared a few times. The V and J genes are TRBV5-1 and TRBJ1-1; D uncertain. The germline gives CDR1 SGHRS, CDR2 YFSETQ. V lost 5 bases and J lost 0, with 8 bases in between. There are 13 residues in the CDR3. CDR3 region: CASSQALNTEAFF. The CDR3 DNA is TGCGCCAGCAGTCAGGCCCTGAACACTGAAGCTTTCTTT.

This clonotype was detected only a few times. This chain connects TRBV6-6 to TRBJ1-1, with D possibly being TRBD1 (5 bases). Germline CDR1 MNHNY, CDR2 SVGAGI (reference sequence). V was pared by 2 bases and J by 0 bases, with 13 bases between. The CDR3 loop spans 16 amino acids. CDR3 DNA sequence: TGTGCCAGCAGTTACCCACAGGAAGGTTTGAACACTGAAGCTTTCTTT. Protein product: CASSYPQEGLNTEAFF.

This clonotype was seen a few times. V gene TRBV4-3 combines with J gene TRBJ1-4; TRBD1 might be the D (6 bases). The CDR3 covers 14 residues. Trimming stripped 4 bases from V and 4 bases from J, with 10 bases between. From germline, CDR1 is LGHNA and CDR2 YSLEER. The CDR3 loop reads CASSPGQLNEKLFF. The CDR3, as DNA: TGCGCCAGCAGCCCCGGACAGCTTAATGAAAAACTGTTTTTT.

The chain uses TRBV5-1 and TRBJ2-3; TRBD2 agrees at 12 bases. CDR1 is SGHRS and CDR2 is YFSETQ in the germline V gene. The CDR3 has 17 amino acids. V trimming: 2 bases; J trimming: 1 base; junction bases outside the gene matches: 5. CDR3 in DNA: TGCGCCAGCAGCTTAGGACTAGCGGGGCCCCGCACAGATACGCAGTATTTT. Translating gives CASSLGLAGPRTDTQYF.

This clonotype was observed many times. The J gene is TRBJ2-2, the V gene TRBV6-4; D may be TRBD1 (5 bases). V gave up 4 bases and J gave up 4 bases, with 16 bases separating them. CDR1 MRHNA and CDR2 SNTAGT come from the germline V gene. The CDR3 consists of 16 residues. CDR3 DNA: TGTGCCAGCAGTGTATCCACCCAGGGCGGCACCGGGGAGCTGTTTTTT. It codes for CASSVSTQGGTGELFF.

The V call is TRBV2, the J call TRBJ2-3; the D is unclear. The CDR3 totals 13 residues. Trimming stripped 4 bases from V and 4 bases from J, with 9 bases between. The germline V gene encodes CDR1 SNHLY and CDR2 FYNNEI. CDR3 coding DNA: TGTGCCAGCAGTGTCCGCCCCCCAGATACGCAGTATTTT. It encodes CASSVRPPDTQYF. Based on the CDR3 plus reference TRBV2 and TRBJ2-3, the full variable domain is EPEVTQTPSHQVTQMGQEVILRCVPISNHLYFYWYRQILGQKVEFLVSFYNNEISEKSEIFDDQFSVERPDGSNFTLKIRSTKLEDSAMYFCASSVRPPDTQYFGPGTRLTVL.

J is TRBJ1-6 and V is TRBV15; D ambiguous. Germline V gene data show CDR1 as LNHNV and CDR2 as YYDKDF (reference sequence). Deletions cut 0 bases from V and 7 bases from J, with 7 bases between. The CDR3 has 14 amino acids. In nucleotides, the CDR3 is TGTGCCACCAGCAGAGATCGGCAGAATTCACCCCTCCACTTT. Amino acid sequence: CATSRDRQNSPLHF. Combining the CDR3 with reference TRBV15 and TRBJ1-6 gives the whole variable domain DAMVIQNPRYQVTQFGKPVTLSCSQTLNHNVMYWYQQKSSQAPKLLFHYYDKDFNNEADTPDNFQSRRPNTSFCFLDIRSPGLGDTAMYLCATSRDRQNSPLHFGNGTRLTVT.

This clonotype occurred a few times. The rearrangement uses TRBV5-8 and TRBJ1-1; D remains unclear. V was cut by 0 bases and J by 3 bases, with 9 bases left in between. This CDR3 region has 14 residues. Germline CDR1 reads SGHTS; CDR2 reads YDEGEE. CDR3 nucleotides: TGTGCCAGCAGCTTGGGACCCGTCTACACTGAAGCTTTCTTT. Residues: CASSLGPVYTEAFF.

The chain recombines TRBV10-3 with TRBJ2-1; TRBD2 aligns across 9 bases. Germline values: CDR1 ENHRY, CDR2 SYGVKD. V dropped 10 bases and J dropped 6; count of bases not matched to a gene: 16. The CDR3 consists of 16 residues. The CDR3: CATGSSSGGEINEQFF. The CDR3 DNA reads TGTGCCACGGGATCGAGTAGCGGGGGAGAGATCAATGAGCAGTTCTTC.

This clonotype was counted at least ten times. CDR3 protein: CSAVIMNTEAFF. Here the CDR3 DNA reads TGCAGCGCCGTAATCATGAACACTGAAGCTTTCTTT. The chain is built from TRBV29-1 and TRBJ1-1; D unclear. This CDR3 contains 12 residues. CDR1 is SQVTM and CDR2 is ANQGSEA in the germline V gene. The V end lost 7 bases, the J end lost 0 bases, and 9 bases lay between the germline ends.

This chain connects TRBV4-1 to TRBJ1-1; D unclear. The CDR3 has 13 residues. Germline V gives CDR1 MGHRA, CDR2 YSYEKL. V lost 4 bases, J lost 7 bases, and 13 bases lay in between. The chain's CDR3 is CASSPLGRSEAFF. CDR3 in DNA: TGCGCCAGCAGCCCGCTCGGGAGAAGTGAAGCTTTCTTT.